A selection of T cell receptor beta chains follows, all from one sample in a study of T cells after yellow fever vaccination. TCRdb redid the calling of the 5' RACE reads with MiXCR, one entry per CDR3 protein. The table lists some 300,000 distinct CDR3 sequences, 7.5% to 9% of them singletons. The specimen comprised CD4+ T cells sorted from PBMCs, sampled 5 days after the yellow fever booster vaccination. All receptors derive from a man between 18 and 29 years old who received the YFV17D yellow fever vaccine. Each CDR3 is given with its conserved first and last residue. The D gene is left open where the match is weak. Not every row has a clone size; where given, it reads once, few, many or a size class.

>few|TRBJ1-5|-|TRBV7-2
CASSGGGAGNQPQHF
TGTGCCAGCAGCGGCGGGGGAGCGGGGAATCAGCCCCAGCATTTT
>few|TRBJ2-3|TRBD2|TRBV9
CASSVDPSGGATDTQYF
TGTGCCAGCAGCGTAGACCCTAGCGGGGGGGCCACAGATACGCAGTATTTT
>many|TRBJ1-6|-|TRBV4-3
CASSQDGGNSPLHF
TGCGCCAGCAGCCAAGATGGGGGGAATTCACCCCTCCACTTT
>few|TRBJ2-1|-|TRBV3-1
CASSQNFWNEQFF
TGTGCCAGCAGCCAGAACTTTTGGAATGAGCAGTTCTTC
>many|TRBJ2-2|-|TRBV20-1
CSASPPGLPNTGELFF
TGCAGTGCTAGCCCTCCCGGGCTCCCCAACACCGGGGAGCTGTTTTTT
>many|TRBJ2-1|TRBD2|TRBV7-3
CASSLIPSGGGHNEQFF
TGTGCCAGCAGCTTAATCCCCAGCGGGGGGGGCCACAATGAGCAGTTCTTC
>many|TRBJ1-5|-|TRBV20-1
CSAKLSSGISNQPQHF
TGCAGTGCTAAATTATCCTCAGGGATTAGCAATCAGCCCCAGCATTTT
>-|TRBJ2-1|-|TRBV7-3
CASSLTAVRGYEQFF
TGTGCCAGCAGCTTAACCGCCGTAAGGGGCTATGAGCAGTTCTTC
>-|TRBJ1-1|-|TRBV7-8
CASIRGGDTEAFF
TGTGCCAGCATCCGGGGGGGTGACACTGAAGCTTTCTTT
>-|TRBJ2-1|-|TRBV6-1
CASDLYNEQFF
TGTGCCAGCGACCTTTACAATGAGCAGTTCTTC
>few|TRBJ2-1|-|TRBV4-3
CASSQDFGGSINEQFF
TGCGCCAGCAGCCAAGATTTCGGGGGTTCTATCAATGAGCAGTTCTTC
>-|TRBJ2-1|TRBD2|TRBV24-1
CATSGPSGGWNEQFF
TGTGCCACCAGTGGCCCTAGCGGGGGGTGGAATGAGCAGTTCTTC